Listed below are T cell receptor beta chains from one sample, sequenced in a study of blood T cell repertoires in COVID-19. TCRdb keeps only in-frame clones here, not all; method: immunoSEQ multiplex PCR. The profile shows under 300,000 clones, around 90% of them singletons. The sample was peripheral blood. The source is a man aged 30-40 years with COVID-19, enrolled during active disease. CDR3s include the opening cysteine and the closing phenylalanine or tryptophan. The order of the fields is CDR3 protein, CDR3 DNA, V gene, J gene, clone size, D gene. D genes are given only for firm matches. The size field is filled for only some rows; it gives once, few, many or a size class.

CDR3: CASSPRQGSYGYTF
DNA: TGTGCCAGCAGCCCCAGACAGGGGTCATATGGCTACACCTTC
V: TRBV7-2
J: TRBJ1-2
size: .
D: TRBD1

CDR3: CASARGDYGYTF
DNA: TGTGCCAGTGCCAGAGGAGACTATGGCTACACCTTC
V: TRBV19
J: TRBJ1-2
size: .
D: .

CDR3: CASRQGDTFYEQYF
DNA: TGTGCCAGCAGACAAGGGGACACCTTCTACGAGCAGTACTTC
V: TRBV27
J: TRBJ2-7
size: .
D: .

CDR3: CASSPPFAGELFF
DNA: TGCGCCAGCAGCCCCCCTTTTGCCGGGGAGCTGTTTTTT
V: TRBV4-1
J: TRBJ2-2
size: once
D: .

CDR3: CASSTDSGGNTGELFF
DNA: TGTGCCAGTAGTACTGATAGCGGGGGAAACACCGGGGAGCTGTTTTTT
V: TRBV19
J: TRBJ2-2
size: .
D: TRBD2

CDR3: CASSTEGLAGGRTDTQYF
DNA: TGTGCCAGCAGCACCGAGGGACTAGCGGGGGGGCGCACAGATACGCAGTATTTT
V: TRBV9
J: TRBJ2-3
size: .
D: TRBD2

CDR3: CASSVDMGQGYGETQYF
DNA: TGTGCCAGCAGCGTAGATATGGGACAGGGATACGGGGAGACCCAGTACTTC
V: TRBV9
J: TRBJ2-5
size: .
D: TRBD1

CDR3: CASSPEMWGSNQPQHF
DNA: TGTGCCAGCTCACCAGAAATGTGGGGCAGCAATCAGCCCCAGCATTTT
V: TRBV18
J: TRBJ1-5
size: .
D: .

CDR3: CASSPGTSGEETQYF
DNA: TGTGCCAGCAGCCCAGGGACTAGCGGGGAAGAGACCCAGTACTTC
V: TRBV4-2
J: TRBJ2-5
size: .
D: TRBD2

CDR3: CASSLFGPRDTEAFF
DNA: TGTGCCAGCAGCTTGTTCGGTCCGCGGGACACTGAAGCTTTCTTT
V: TRBV5-4
J: TRBJ1-1
size: .
D: .

CDR3: CASSLTAGGNEQFF
DNA: TGCGCCAGCAGCTTGACTGCGGGAGGCAATGAGCAGTTCTTC
V: TRBV5-1
J: TRBJ2-1
size: once
D: TRBD2

CDR3: CASSLLSGYTF
DNA: TGTGCCAGCAGCCTACTAAGTGGCTACACCTTC
V: TRBV5-6
J: TRBJ1-2
size: .
D: .

CDR3: CASSLAPDRARDGYTF
DNA: TGCGCCAGCAGCTTGGCCCCGGACAGGGCCAGGGATGGCTACACCTTC
V: TRBV5-1
J: TRBJ1-2
size: .
D: TRBD1

CDR3: CASRPTGWGNQPQHF
DNA: TGTGCCAGCAGGCCCACAGGATGGGGCAATCAGCCCCAGCATTTT
V: TRBV6-5
J: TRBJ1-5
size: .
D: .

CDR3: CASSFKGRGKDEQYF
DNA: TGTGCCAGCAGCTTTAAGGGGCGGGGGAAAGACGAGCAGTACTTC
V: TRBV7-6
J: TRBJ2-7
size: .
D: TRBD2

CDR3: CASSLRQGINSNQPQHF
DNA: TGTGCCAGCAGCCTACGACAGGGGATCAATAGCAATCAGCCCCAGCATTTT
V: TRBV14
J: TRBJ1-5
size: .
D: TRBD1

CDR3: CASRQGSYNSPLHF
DNA: TGTGCCAGCAGACAGGGGTCCTATAATTCACCCCTCCACTTT
V: TRBV6-5
J: TRBJ1-6
size: .
D: TRBD1

CDR3: CASSHGTGSWNEQFF
DNA: TGCGCCAGCAGCCATGGGACAGGTTCTTGGAATGAGCAGTTCTTC
V: TRBV5-1
J: TRBJ2-1
size: .
D: TRBD1

CDR3: CAWIKPGITDYGYTF
DNA: TGTGCCTGGATCAAACCAGGGATTACGGACTATGGCTACACCTTC
V: TRBV30
J: TRBJ1-2
size: .
D: .

CDR3: CASSHDKYNEQFF
DNA: TGTGCCAGCAGTCACGACAAATACAATGAGCAGTTCTTC
V: TRBV6-4
J: TRBJ2-1
size: .
D: .

CDR3: CASSVDGRSKNIQYF
DNA: TGTGCCAGTAGTGTGGACGGGAGAAGCAAAAACATTCAGTACTTC
V: TRBV19
J: TRBJ2-4
size: once
D: .

CDR3: CASSILGASLHF
DNA: TGTGCCAGTAGTATTTTGGGGGCCTCCCTCCACTTT
V: TRBV19
J: TRBJ1-6
size: .
D: .

CDR3: CASSWDFKGEQYF
DNA: TGTGCCAGCAGCTGGGACTTTAAGGGGGAGCAGTACTTC
V: TRBV6-2/TRBV6-3
J: TRBJ2-7
size: few
D: .

CDR3: CASSQKTRPPNWEQFF
DNA: TGCGCCAGCAGCCAGAAGACACGTCCCCCCAATTGGGAGCAGTTCTTC
V: TRBV5-1
J: TRBJ2-1
size: .
D: .

CDR3: CASSSGGVNTEAFF
DNA: TGTGCCAGCAGCTCAGGGGGCGTGAACACTGAAGCTTTCTTT
V: TRBV13
J: TRBJ1-1
size: .
D: TRBD1

CDR3: CASSLDINQPQHF
DNA: TGTGCCAGCAGCCTCGACATCAATCAGCCCCAGCATTTT
V: TRBV7-3
J: TRBJ1-5
size: .
D: .

CDR3: CASSPPSSGGGGEQFF
DNA: TGCGCCAGCAGCCCCCCTAGCAGCGGGGGCGGCGGTGAGCAGTTCTTC
V: TRBV5-1
J: TRBJ2-1
size: .
D: TRBD2

CDR3: CAWSRGLDFSYEQYF
DNA: TGTGCCTGGAGCCGGGGACTAGATTTCTCCTACGAGCAGTACTTC
V: TRBV30
J: TRBJ2-7
size: .
D: TRBD2

CDR3: CASSERGGTYNEQFF
DNA: TGTGCCAGCAGTGAGCGGGGGGGAACCTACAATGAGCAGTTCTTC
V: TRBV3-1/TRBV3-2
J: TRBJ2-1
size: .
D: TRBD2

CDR3: CASSLGSPGSGAGELFF
DNA: TGCGCCAGCAGCTTGGGGTCGCCGGGCTCCGGGGCCGGGGAGCTGTTTTTT
V: TRBV5-1
J: TRBJ2-2
size: .
D: .

CDR3: CASSQEWGGYGYTF
DNA: TGCGCCAGCAGCCAAGAATGGGGGGGCTATGGCTACACCTTC
V: TRBV4-1
J: TRBJ1-2
size: .
D: .

CDR3: CASSGSSLGTGELFF
DNA: TGTGCCAGCAGCGGGTCCTCCCTCGGGACCGGGGAGCTGTTTTTT
V: TRBV9
J: TRBJ2-2
size: .
D: .

CDR3: CASTLATGIDGYTF
DNA: TGCGCCAGCACCCTGGCGACAGGGATTGATGGCTACACCTTC
V: TRBV5-1
J: TRBJ1-2
size: .
D: TRBD1

CDR3: CASSRQNVGAEAFF
DNA: TGCGCCAGCAGCCGACAGAACGTAGGTGCTGAAGCTTTCTTT
V: TRBV5-1
J: TRBJ1-1
size: .
D: .

CDR3: CAISESDRGSPLHF
DNA: TGTGCCATCAGTGAGTCGGACAGAGGCTCACCCCTCCACTTT
V: TRBV10-3
J: TRBJ1-6
size: once
D: .

CDR3: CASSFFSGANVLTF
DNA: TGTGCCAGCAGTTTCTTCTCTGGGGCCAACGTCCTGACTTTC
V: TRBV27
J: TRBJ2-6
size: .
D: .

CDR3: CASSLTINRTCNQPQHF
DNA: TGCGCCAGCAGCTTGACGATAAACAGGACGTGCAATCAGCCCCAGCATTTT
V: TRBV5-1
J: TRBJ1-5
size: .
D: .

CDR3: CATTPSNTDTQYF
DNA: TGTGCCACCACCCCGTCTAACACAGATACGCAGTATTTT
V: TRBV27
J: TRBJ2-3
size: .
D: .

CDR3: CASSFSGELFF
DNA: TGCGCCAGCAGCTTCTCCGGGGAGCTGTTTTTT
V: TRBV5-1
J: TRBJ2-2
size: .
D: .

CDR3: CSVAQTGTSYEQYF
DNA: TGCAGCGTAGCCCAGACAGGGACCTCCTACGAGCAGTACTTC
V: TRBV29-1
J: TRBJ2-7
size: .
D: TRBD1

CDR3: CAWKTGFSGNTIYF
DNA: TGTGCCTGGAAAACAGGGTTCTCTGGAAACACCATATATTTT
V: TRBV30
J: TRBJ1-3
size: .
D: .